The clone carrying this TCR beta chain was seen more than once but under ten times. This CDR3 spans 14 amino acids. Germline values: CDR1 MDHEN, CDR2 SYDVKM. The V segment lost 3 bases and the J segment 10 bases; nucleotides outside the gene matches: 7. The data stem from a study of T-cell reconstitution after alpha-beta-depleted transplantation in children. Unique molecular identifiers were incorporated into the prepared TCRbeta library. TCRdb fed the PCR reads into MiXCR, producing one record per CDR3 protein. The sample lists approximately 230,000 distinct CDR3 sequences; 24% were seen once. This sequence originates from a female patient under 10 years old who had a stem cell transplant for congenital amegakaryocytic thrombocytopenia, so the T cells may come from the graft donor. This sample comprised PBMCs, mostly from graft donor cells, obtained 360 days after TCRalphabeta/CD19-depleted stem cell transplant. The chain is built from TRBV28 and TRBJ2-1; 9 bases are shared with TRBD2. The CDR3 protein is CASSFASGKGEQFF. CDR3 in DNA: TGTGCCAGCAGTTTCGCTAGCGGGAAAGGGGAGCAGTTCTTC.